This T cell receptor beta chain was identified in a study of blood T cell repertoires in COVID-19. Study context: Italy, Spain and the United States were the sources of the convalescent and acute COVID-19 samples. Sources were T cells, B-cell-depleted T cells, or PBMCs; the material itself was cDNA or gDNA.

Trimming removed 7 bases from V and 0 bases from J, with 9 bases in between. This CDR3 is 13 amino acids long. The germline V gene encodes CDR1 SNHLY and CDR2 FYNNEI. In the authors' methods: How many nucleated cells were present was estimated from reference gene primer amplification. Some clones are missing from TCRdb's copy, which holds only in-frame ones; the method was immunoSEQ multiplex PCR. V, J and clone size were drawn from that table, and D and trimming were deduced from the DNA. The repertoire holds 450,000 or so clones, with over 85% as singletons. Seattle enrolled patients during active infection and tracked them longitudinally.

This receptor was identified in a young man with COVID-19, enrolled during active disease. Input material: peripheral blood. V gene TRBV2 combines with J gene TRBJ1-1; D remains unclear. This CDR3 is CASTEQVNTEAFF. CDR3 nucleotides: TGTGCCAGCACCGAGCAGGTGAACACTGAAGCTTTCTTT.